The clone carrying this T cell receptor beta chain was seen more than once but under ten times. For the second PCR, which ran for about 7 to 11 cycles, a sample-barcoded 5' primer and a J-beta primer mix were used. TCRdb reanalysed the 5' RACE reads using MiXCR and keeps one entry per CDR3 protein. The repertoire includes fewer than 800,000 distinct CDR3 sequences, roughly 25% of them detected once, and around 9.2% sits in the top ten. These data belong to a study of blood T cells in healthy people across ages. The germline V gene has CDR1 SGHRS and CDR2 YFSETQ. This CDR3 spans 18 amino acids. The V and J ends lost 4 bases and 3 bases, in that order; junction bases with no gene match: 10. These data were likewise used in another study, on T cells of mothers and their children.

Source material: blood. This receptor was identified in a boy between 5 and 17 years old in good health. This chain links TRBV5-1 with TRBJ2-5, with 15 nucleotides matching TRBD2. CDR3 residues: CASSGFGTSGGSEETQYF. The CDR3, as DNA: TGCGCCAGCAGCGGCTTCGGGACTAGCGGGGGGTCAGAAGAGACCCAGTACTTC.